This TCR beta chain came from a study of T cells in Graves' hyperthyroidism and ophthalmopathy. Turning to the study itself: Blood was drawn when the patient was first diagnosed and still untreated. Overall study findings and caveats: Ophthalmopathy was separated from stable hyperthyroidism by a 13 V-J model.

It was RNA transcripts that yielded the amplified TCR beta CDR3 regions. In the first-round RT-PCR of the TCR CDR3, the HTBI primer set was used. One entry per CDR3 protein results from TCRdb running MiXCR on the multiplex PCR reads. The sample lists roughly 330,000 distinct CDR3 sequences; around 16% were seen once. Of note for this clonotype: The antigen remains unidentified.

The origin of this receptor is a man aged 25-45 years with Graves' hyperthyroidism. Material: blood.

The CDR3 sequence is CASSEPRPSRGTGELFF. In DNA, the CDR3 is TGCGCCAGCAGTGAGCCAAGGCCCAGTCGAGGCACCGGGGAGCTGTTTTTT. V and J are TRBV10-2 and TRBJ2-2; no firm D call. Germline V CDR1 and CDR2: WSHSY, SAAADI. Trimming left V 2 bases short and J 4 bases short, with 17 bases between. The CDR3 covers 17 residues.